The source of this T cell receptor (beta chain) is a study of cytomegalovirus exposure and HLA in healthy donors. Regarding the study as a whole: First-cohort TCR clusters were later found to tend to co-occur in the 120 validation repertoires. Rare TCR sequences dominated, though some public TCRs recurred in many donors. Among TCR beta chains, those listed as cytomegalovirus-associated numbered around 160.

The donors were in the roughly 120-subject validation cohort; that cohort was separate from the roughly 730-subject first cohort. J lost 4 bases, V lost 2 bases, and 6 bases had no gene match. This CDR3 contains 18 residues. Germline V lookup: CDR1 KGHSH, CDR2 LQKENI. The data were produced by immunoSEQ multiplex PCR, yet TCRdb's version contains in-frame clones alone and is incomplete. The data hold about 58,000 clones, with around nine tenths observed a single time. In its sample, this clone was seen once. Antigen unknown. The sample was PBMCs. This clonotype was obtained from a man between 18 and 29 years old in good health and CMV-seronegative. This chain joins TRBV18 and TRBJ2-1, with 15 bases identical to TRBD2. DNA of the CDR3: TGTGCCAGCTCACCAATAGGACTAGCGGGAGGGATTTACAATGAGCAGTTCTTC. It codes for CASSPIGLAGGIYNEQFF.